This is a list of T cell receptor beta chains from one sample in a study of shared clonotypes between healthy human individuals. Generated by immunoSEQ multiplex PCR, the TCRdb table keeps only in-frame clones and is missing some. The sample contains 950,000 to 1,300,000 clones, approximately 72% of which appear only once. Specimen: memory CD4+ T cells sorted from blood. The origin of the receptors is a young man in good health. The CDR3 runs from the conserved cysteine through the conserved F or W. D genes are given only for firm matches. Part of the rows lack a size; the others show once, few, many or a class for expanded clones.

clone size: -
V gene: TRBV5-1
CDR3 length: 14
D gene: -
J gene: TRBJ1-2
CDR3 DNA: TGCGCCAGCAGCTTCGGGGAAGTACGCTATGGCTACACCTTC
CDR3 protein: CASSFGEVRYGYTF

clone size: -
V gene: TRBV2
CDR3 length: 13
D gene: -
J gene: TRBJ1-2
CDR3 DNA: TGTGCCAGCAGTGAACTCGAGTCCCGTGGCTACACCTTC
CDR3 protein: CASSELESRGYTF

clone size: -
V gene: TRBV29-1
CDR3 length: 14
D gene: -
J gene: TRBJ1-2
CDR3 DNA: TGCAGCGTTGAATCCGCAGGGACTAACTATGGCTACACCTTC
CDR3 protein: CSVESAGTNYGYTF

clone size: -
V gene: TRBV7-9
CDR3 length: 15
D gene: -
J gene: TRBJ1-2
CDR3 DNA: TGTGCCAGCAGCTCCCATGACACTCCCGGGGGTGGCTACACCTTC
CDR3 protein: CASSSHDTPGGGYTF

clone size: few
V gene: TRBV6-1
CDR3 length: 13
D gene: TRBD1
J gene: TRBJ1-6
CDR3 DNA: TGTGCCAGCCGGGACAGTTATAATTCACCCCTCCACTTT
CDR3 protein: CASRDSYNSPLHF

clone size: -
V gene: TRBV6-6
CDR3 length: 14
D gene: -
J gene: TRBJ2-7
CDR3 DNA: TGTGCCAGCAGTGGCCGGGACGGTTCATACGAGCAGTACTTC
CDR3 protein: CASSGRDGSYEQYF

clone size: -
V gene: TRBV11-2
CDR3 length: 15
D gene: -
J gene: TRBJ2-7
CDR3 DNA: TGTGCCAGCAGCCCAGGTCAGGGGAGGGCCTACGAGCAGTACTTC
CDR3 protein: CASSPGQGRAYEQYF

clone size: -
V gene: TRBV6-1
CDR3 length: 18
D gene: TRBD1
J gene: TRBJ1-2
CDR3 DNA: TGTGCCAGCAGTGGGCCGAAGGCTAATGGGACAGCGGTATATGGCTACACCTTC
CDR3 protein: CASSGPKANGTAVYGYTF

clone size: -
V gene: TRBV30
CDR3 length: 14
D gene: -
J gene: TRBJ2-3
CDR3 DNA: TGTGCGGCAGGAAAGGGTCTAGTCACAGATACGCAGTATTTT
CDR3 protein: CAAGKGLVTDTQYF

clone size: few
V gene: TRBV10-2
CDR3 length: 13
D gene: TRBD1
J gene: TRBJ1-1
CDR3 DNA: TGCGCCAGCAGCCGGACAGGGGCAACGGAAGCTTTCTTT
CDR3 protein: CASSRTGATEAFF

clone size: -
V gene: TRBV2
CDR3 length: 11
D gene: -
J gene: TRBJ2-7
CDR3 DNA: TGTGCCAGCAGTCAGACAGTCGAGCAGTACTTC
CDR3 protein: CASSQTVEQYF

clone size: -
V gene: TRBV11-2
CDR3 length: 15
D gene: -
J gene: TRBJ1-1
CDR3 DNA: TGTGCCAGCAGCTTAGTTTGGTCTAGGGACACTGAAGCTTTCTTT
CDR3 protein: CASSLVWSRDTEAFF

clone size: -
V gene: TRBV19
CDR3 length: 12
D gene: -
J gene: TRBJ1-6
CDR3 DNA: TGTGCCAGTAACAGCTATAATTCACCCCTCCACTTT
CDR3 protein: CASNSYNSPLHF

clone size: -
V gene: TRBV5-6
CDR3 length: 14
D gene: -
J gene: TRBJ1-2
CDR3 DNA: TGTGCCAGCAGCTGGAGGGACGTGCCCTATGGCTACACCTTC
CDR3 protein: CASSWRDVPYGYTF

clone size: -
V gene: TRBV19
CDR3 length: 13
D gene: -
J gene: TRBJ1-2
CDR3 DNA: TGTGCCAGTAGTTTCCGGGACGGATATGGCTACACCTTC
CDR3 protein: CASSFRDGYGYTF

clone size: -
V gene: TRBV6-4
CDR3 length: 14
D gene: -
J gene: TRBJ2-2
CDR3 DNA: TGTGCCAGCAGTAGTCAACAGGGTTCCGGGGAGCTGTTTTTT
CDR3 protein: CASSSQQGSGELFF

clone size: -
V gene: TRBV6-5
CDR3 length: 12
D gene: -
J gene: TRBJ1-6
CDR3 DNA: TGTGCCAGCTGGGGTGGGAGATCACCCCTCCACTTT
CDR3 protein: CASWGGRSPLHF

clone size: -
V gene: TRBV19
CDR3 length: 15
D gene: -
J gene: TRBJ2-3
CDR3 DNA: TGTGCCAGTAGTATCCCCTCCGATGGCACAGATACGCAGTATTTT
CDR3 protein: CASSIPSDGTDTQYF

clone size: -
V gene: TRBV19
CDR3 length: 16
D gene: -
J gene: TRBJ2-2
CDR3 DNA: TGTGCCAGTAGTAGCTGGGCGGGGAGGTGGTCCGGGGAGCTGTTTTTT
CDR3 protein: CASSSWAGRWSGELFF

clone size: once
V gene: TRBV28
CDR3 length: 12
D gene: -
J gene: TRBJ2-1
CDR3 DNA: TGTGCCAGCAGGGCCGGGAGCAATGAGCAGTTCTTC
CDR3 protein: CASRAGSNEQFF

clone size: -
V gene: TRBV2
CDR3 length: 12
D gene: -
J gene: TRBJ2-7
CDR3 DNA: TGTGCCAGCAGGTCAGGGTGGTACGAGCAGTACTTC
CDR3 protein: CASRSGWYEQYF

clone size: few
V gene: TRBV5-1
CDR3 length: 15
D gene: -
J gene: TRBJ1-6
CDR3 DNA: TGCGCCAGCAGACCGGGCGTGGGGGAGGGTTCACCCCTCCACTTT
CDR3 protein: CASRPGVGEGSPLHF